This T cell receptor (beta chain) was sequenced for a study of T cells after posttransplantation cyclophosphamide. Sampled 1 year posttransplant, controls received myeloablative marrow transplants, methotrexate and a calcineurin inhibitor. The CDR3 contains 16 residues. The V end lost 7 bases, the J end lost 3 bases, and 21 bases lay between the germline ends. Germline V gene data show CDR1 as SEHNR and CDR2 as FQNEAQ (reference sequence). Libraries were prepared by immunoSEQ multiplex PCR; TCRdb keeps only in-frame clonotypes and omits some of them. The sample has about 17,000 clones; approximately 81% are singletons.

The chain couples TRBV7-9 to TRBJ2-5; the D gene is possibly TRBD2 (5 bases). This receptor was identified in a female patient younger than 35 who received an allogeneic stem cell transplant from an unrelated donor, was CMV-positive, and had acute and chronic GVHD. Part of the T cells may come from the graft donor. Sequenced material: PBMCs, taken after allogeneic stem cell transplant with calcineurin inhibitor and methotrexate. Written as DNA, the CDR3 is TGTGCCAGCACCTTTCACCTAGCCCCAGCCAAAGAGACCCAGTACTTC. It yields the protein CASTFHLAPAKETQYF.